This T cell receptor (beta chain) was identified in a study of control samples from healthy donors and cancer patients. This clone has a single count. Here immunoSEQ multiplex PCR was the method, and the copy in TCRdb shows in-frame clones only, minus some. The sample has over 60,000 clones, approximately 85% seen once. Losses at the gene ends were 1 base for V and 2 bases for J; bases not matched to a gene: 4. CDR1 and CDR2 (germline): LGHNA, YSLEER. The CDR3 spans 15 residues. The chain couples TRBV4-3 to TRBJ2-7; 8 bases fit TRBD1. This clonotype was obtained from a man aged 35 to 55 in good health. The sample taken for sequencing was blood. CDR3 sequence (DNA): TGCGCCAGCAGCCAAGGCCGGGACAGGACCTACGAGCAGTACTTC. Translation: CASSQGRDRTYEQYF.